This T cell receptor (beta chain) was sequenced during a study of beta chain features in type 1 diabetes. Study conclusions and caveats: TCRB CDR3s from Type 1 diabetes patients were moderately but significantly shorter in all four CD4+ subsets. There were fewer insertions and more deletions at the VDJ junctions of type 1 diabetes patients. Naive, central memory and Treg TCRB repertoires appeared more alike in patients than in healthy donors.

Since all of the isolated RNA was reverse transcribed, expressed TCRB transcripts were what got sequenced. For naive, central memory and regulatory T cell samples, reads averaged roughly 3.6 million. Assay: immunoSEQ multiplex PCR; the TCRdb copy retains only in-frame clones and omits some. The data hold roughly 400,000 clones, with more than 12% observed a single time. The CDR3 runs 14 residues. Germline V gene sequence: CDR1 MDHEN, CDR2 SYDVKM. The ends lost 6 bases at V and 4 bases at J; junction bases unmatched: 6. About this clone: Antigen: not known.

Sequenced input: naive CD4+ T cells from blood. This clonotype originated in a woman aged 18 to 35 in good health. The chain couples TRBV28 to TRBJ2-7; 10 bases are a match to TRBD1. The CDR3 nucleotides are TGTGCCAGCAGGCGCGACAGGGGGCTGTACGAGCAGTACTTC. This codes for CASRRDRGLYEQYF.